The source of this T cell receptor beta chain is a study of neurological immune-mediated disorders. A single record per CDR3 protein comes from TCRdb applying MiXCR to the 5' RACE reads. The top ten hold 1.1% of the sample, which has some 86,000 distinct CDR3 sequences, roughly 2.6% seen once. Study-wide results and caveats: Multiple sclerosis patients had less TCR clonal expansion than even healthy controls, unlike HTLV-1-associated myelopathy.

At least ten counts were recorded for this clonotype. The target antigen is unknown. Germline V gene data show CDR1 as LNHDA and CDR2 as SQIVND (reference sequence). The CDR3 loop spans 16 amino acids. Trimming removed 1 base from V and 1 base from J, with 11 bases in between. The receptor comes from a woman aged 30 to 39 with multiple sclerosis. What was sequenced was PBMCs. V and J are TRBV19 and TRBJ2-1; D is perhaps TRBD1 or TRBD2 (5 bases each). CDR3 coding DNA: TGTGCCAGTAGTATAGGTGGGGGTGATTCCTACAATGAGCAGTTCTTC. As protein: CASSIGGGDSYNEQFF. Supplemented by reference TRBV19 and TRBJ2-1, the full variable domain reads DGGITQSPKYLFRKEGQNVTLSCEQNLNHDAMYWYRQDPGQGLRLIYYSQIVNDFQKGDIAEGYSVSREKKESFPLTVTSAQKNPTAFYLCASSIGGGDSYNEQFFGPGTRLTVL.